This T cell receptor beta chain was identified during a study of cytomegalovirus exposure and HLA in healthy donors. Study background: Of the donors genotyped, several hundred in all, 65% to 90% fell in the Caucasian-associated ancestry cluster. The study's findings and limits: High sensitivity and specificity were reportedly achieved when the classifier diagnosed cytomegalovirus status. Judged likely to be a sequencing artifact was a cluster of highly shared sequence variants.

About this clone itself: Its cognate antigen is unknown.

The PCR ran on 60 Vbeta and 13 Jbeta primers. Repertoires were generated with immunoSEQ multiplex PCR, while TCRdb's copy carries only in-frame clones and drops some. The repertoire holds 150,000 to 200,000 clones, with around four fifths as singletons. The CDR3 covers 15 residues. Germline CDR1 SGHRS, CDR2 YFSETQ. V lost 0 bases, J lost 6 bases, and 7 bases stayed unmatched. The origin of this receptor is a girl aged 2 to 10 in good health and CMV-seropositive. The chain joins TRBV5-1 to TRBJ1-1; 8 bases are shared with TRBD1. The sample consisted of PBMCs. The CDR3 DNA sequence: TGCGCCAGCAGCTTGGTCGCAGGGGGCCTGTCTGAAGCTTTCTTT. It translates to CASSLVAGGLSEAFF.